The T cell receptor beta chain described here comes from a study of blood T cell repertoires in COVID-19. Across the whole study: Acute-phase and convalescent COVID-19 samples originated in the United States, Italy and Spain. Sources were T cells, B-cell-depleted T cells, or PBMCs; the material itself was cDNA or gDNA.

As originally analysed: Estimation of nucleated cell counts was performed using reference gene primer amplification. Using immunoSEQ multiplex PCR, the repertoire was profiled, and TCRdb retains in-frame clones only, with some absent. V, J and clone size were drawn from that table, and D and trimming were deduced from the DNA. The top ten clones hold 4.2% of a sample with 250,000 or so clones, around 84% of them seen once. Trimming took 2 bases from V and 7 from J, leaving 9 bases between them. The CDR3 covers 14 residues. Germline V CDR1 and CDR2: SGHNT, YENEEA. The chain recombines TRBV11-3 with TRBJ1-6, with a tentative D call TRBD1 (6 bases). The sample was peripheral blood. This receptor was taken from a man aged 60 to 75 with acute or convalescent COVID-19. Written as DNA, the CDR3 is TGTGCCAGCAGCTTAACAGGGTTGAATTCACCCCTCCACTTT. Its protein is CASSLTGLNSPLHF.